The rows below give T cell receptor beta chains drawn from one sample of a study of T cell repertoires in cytomegalovirus infection. Their antigen targets remain unknown. Each CDR3 protein gets one entry after TCRdb re-called the reads with MiXCR. The table shows approximately 730,000 distinct CDR3 sequences, with just under 30% occurring only once. The source material was cultured CD8+ T cells from PBMCs, sampled from culture after CMV antigen stimulation. These receptors all come from a human donor in good health (CMV status not recorded). Some clones in this sample may be carry-over from other donors' samples. The CDR3 runs from the conserved cysteine through the conserved F or W. Where a row states a size, it is once, few, many or the class of an expanded clone; other rows omit it.

v_gene	abundance	len	CDR3aa
TRBV4-1	-	13	CASSQISGRELFF
TRBV9	-	13	CASRASGDDTQYF
TRBV6-5	-	14	CASRLTPWDTEAFF
TRBV10-1	-	15	CASSEAGTRVYEQYF
TRBV6-5	-	15	CASRPPGGENTEAFF
TRBV6-1	few	15	CASSDPTVTRTEAFF
TRBV14	-	19	CASSQDRLSLASSYNEQFF
TRBV27	once	17	CASSLGAGAPSNQPQHF
TRBV12-3/TRBV12-4	-	13	CASTWGSGNTIYF
TRBV6-2/TRBV6-3	-	16	CASSYLRTGGDYGYTF
TRBV6-1	-	10	CAAAGSSQYF
TRBV27	few	14	CASSESLAGETQYF
TRBV7-9	few	12	CASSSRGRVQYF
TRBV10-3	-	12	CAILNFIGGYTF
TRBV7-8	many	16	CASSSHPGQANTEAFF
TRBV7-8	many	21	CASSFYGQGLVQFSSTDTQYF
TRBV6-5	-	16	CASSYSRGGLPYGYTF
TRBV15	-	14	CATSRVGAGYEQYF
TRBV7-2	-	17	CASSLVGLEQLTDTQYF
TRBV20-1	-	15	CSASAGGTPYNEQFF
TRBV5-6	-	13	CASSPGQGDIQYF
TRBV7-8	many	15	CASSLVTGSLDGYTF
TRBV20-1	-	13	CSAWGLAGETQYF
TRBV27	-	15	CASSPQLARTDTQYF
TRBV7-6	few	16	CASSLGLGTGTDTQYF
TRBV4-1	-	19	CASSQGKLELPLPNYGYTF
TRBV7-9	many	16	CASSLATGTSANEQFF
TRBV7-8	many	15	CASSLDAGNQETQYF
TRBV7-6	many	13	CASSSEIGETQYF
TRBV10-3	-	16	CAISESGQGGHQPQHF
TRBV29-1	few	13	CSVESGETEKLFF
TRBV5-6	-	15	CASSLTSGGLETQYF
TRBV12-3/TRBV12-4	few	13	CASSMTASLEAFF
TRBV6-6	-	14	CASTQQGYRETQYF
TRBV20-1	-	16	CSARDLSDLSNQPQHF
TRBV5-1	-	14	CASSFSEGTYGYTF
TRBV19	-	14	CASSISGAPTEAFF
TRBV6-1	few	16	CASRDRGDHMNTEAFF
TRBV4-1	few	16	CASSLDRGRSVTEAFF
TRBV12-3/TRBV12-4	-	15	CASSSGGALEETQYF
TRBV7-9	many	19	CASSLAFRDSGLMNTEAFF
TRBV11-3	-	18	CASSLRETSGGTEETQYF
TRBV4-3	-	16	CASSQDSARALYGYTF
TRBV12-3/TRBV12-4	-	15	CASSSTGPGADGYTF
TRBV28	-	14	CASSLTATFGGYTF
TRBV7-4	-	12	CASSKAKNIQYF
TRBV12-3/TRBV12-4	-	13	CASTGANPDTQYF
TRBV7-1	-	16	CASSLPRSGTGTGYTF
TRBV28	-	14	CASMQGQVTDTQYF
TRBV7-9	few	16	CASSPMSGPDTDTQYF
TRBV5-6	-	12	CASSSRFETQYF
TRBV7-6	many	17	CASSGRIGARGDTEAFF
TRBV5-4	-	15	CASSSEAVGDTEAFF
TRBV9	-	13	CASSVDNNQPQHF
TRBV4-2	-	14	CASSQGGLNQPQHF